This TCR beta chain appears in the sequencing data of a study of T cell repertoires in cytomegalovirus infection. On the study more broadly: Used in the study were CMV epitopes, some recently identified and HLA-C-restricted, others well-studied and HLA-B-restricted. Whole-study results and caveats: Predominance within the ex vivo response was attributable to HLA-C-restricted CMV-specific TCR beta clonotypes.

As concerns this clonotype: Its antigen remains unknown.

TCRdb re-analysed the reads in MiXCR, keeping a single row per CDR3 protein. The table shows about a million distinct CDR3 sequences, with roughly 30% occurring only once. The V gene's germline CDR1 is LNHDA and CDR2 SQIVND (reference sequence). CDR3 size: 15 residues. V lost 1 base to trimming and J lost 2 bases, with 12 bases between them. The V gene is TRBV19, the J gene TRBJ2-7, with D tentatively TRBD1 (5 bases). The receptor was derived from a human donor in good health (CMV status not recorded). Some clones in this sample may be carry-over from other donors' samples. The source was cultured CD8+ T cells from PBMCs, collected from culture after CMV antigen stimulation. The CDR3, as DNA: TGTGCCAGTAGTATAGTCGACAGCTACACCTACGAGCAGTACTTC. Encoded protein: CASSIVDSYTYEQYF.